This entry lists 26 T cell receptor beta chains sequenced from one sample in a study of cytomegalovirus exposure and HLA in healthy donors. The primer mix had 60 Vbeta and 13 Jbeta primers. Sequenced by immunoSEQ multiplex PCR; TCRdb stores in-frame clones only, minus some. The sample has about 150,000 clones, around 80% seen once; the top ten hold around 1.4%. Sequenced: PBMCs. The receptors stem from a man between 18 and 29 years old in good health and CMV-seronegative.

This chain connects TRBV7-9 to TRBJ2-2; D gene ambiguous. The CDR3 is made up of 15 amino acids. The V and J ends lost 5 bases and 0 bases respectively, with 10 bases between them. Germline V gene lookup returns CDR1 SEHNR and CDR2 FQNEAQ (reference sequence). The CDR3 DNA sequence: TGTGCCAGCAGCGGAGAGGCCCCGAACACCGGGGAGCTGTTTTTT. Translating gives CASSGEAPNTGELFF.

The genes are TRBV12-5 and TRBJ2-7, with a weak D call TRBD2 (5 bases). This CDR3 region has 14 residues. Germline-derived CDR1 and CDR2 are LGHNT and FRNRAP. V was pared by 1 base and J by 2 bases, with 9 bases between. CDR3 DNA sequence: TGTGCTAGTGGTTTGGCTGTCGGGGCCTACGAGCAGTACTTC. It encodes CASGLAVGAYEQYF. Combining the CDR3 with reference TRBV12-5 and TRBJ2-7 gives the whole variable domain DARVTQTPRHKVTEMGQEVTMRCQPILGHNTVFWYRQTMMQGLELLAYFRNRAPLDDSGMPKDRFSAEMPDATLATLKIQPSEPRDSAVYFCASGLAVGAYEQYFGPGTRLTVT.

The rearrangement links TRBV27 to TRBJ2-5, with TRBD2 identical over 12 bases. The CDR3 has 16 amino acids. CDR1 MNHEY and CDR2 SMNVEV come from the germline V gene (reference sequence). The ends lost 4 bases at V and 5 bases at J; junction bases unmatched: 8. The CDR3 here is CASSSQLAGGGETQYF. The CDR3 coding sequence is TGTGCCAGCAGTTCACAACTAGCGGGAGGCGGGGAGACCCAGTACTTC.

This clone was seen once. The chain couples TRBV5-4 to TRBJ2-6, with D perhaps matching TRBD1 (5 bases). Germline CDR1 is SGHNT and CDR2 is YYREEE (reference sequence). The CDR3 totals 16 residues. Trimming stripped 0 bases from V and 3 bases from J, with 10 bases between. The CDR3: CASSLETVIGANVLTF. The CDR3 DNA follows: TGTGCCAGCAGCTTGGAGACAGTGATTGGGGCCAACGTCCTGACTTTC.

The chain has TRBV7-2 and TRBJ2-1, with 12 positions matching TRBD2. J lost 6 bases, V lost 4 bases, and 10 bases had no gene match. The germline V gene has CDR1 SGHTA and CDR2 FQGNSA. The CDR3 is 17 residues long. The CDR3 DNA follows: TGTGCCAGCAGCTCCAGGATGCCGACTAGCGGGAGCAATGAGCAGTTCTTC. This translates into CASSSRMPTSGSNEQFF.

The chain recombines TRBV6-5 with TRBJ1-5; D gene uncertain. Trimming stripped 0 bases from V and 6 bases from J, with 6 bases between. Germline V gene data show CDR1 as MNHEY and CDR2 as SVGAGI. The CDR3 consists of 13 residues. The chain's CDR3 is CASSYSRFQPQHF. DNA for the CDR3: TGTGCCAGCAGTTACTCACGGTTTCAGCCCCAGCATTTT.

This chain links TRBV9 with TRBJ1-2, with TRBD1 matching over 7 bases. The length of the CDR3 is 13 residues. CDR1 is SGDLS and CDR2 is YYNGEE in the germline V gene. V gave up 4 bases and J gave up 3 bases; unmatched junction bases: 3. DNA of the CDR3: TGTGCCAGCAGCCTCGGACAGGACTATGGCTACACCTTC. It yields the protein CASSLGQDYGYTF.

This clone appeared once. The J gene is TRBJ2-7, the V gene TRBV29-1; TRBD2 might be the D (5 bases). Trimming took off 5 bases at V and 0 bases at J, with 8 bases between the two ends. Germline loops: CDR1 SQVTM, CDR2 ANQGSEA. The CDR3 is made up of 12 amino acids. CDR3 amino acids: CSVSRGSYEQYF. The CDR3 DNA sequence: TGCAGCGTTTCCCGGGGCTCCTACGAGCAGTACTTC.

The chain uses TRBV7-9 and TRBJ1-4; 7 bases agree with TRBD1. CDR3 length: 13 amino acids. The trim removed 6 bases at V and 8 bases at J, leaving 6 bases unmatched. The germline V gene has CDR1 SEHNR and CDR2 FQNEAQ (reference sequence). The CDR3 protein is CASSSTGEEKLFF. The CDR3 nucleotides are TGTGCCAGCAGTTCTACAGGGGAAGAAAAACTGTTTTTT.

The genes are TRBV19 and TRBJ2-7, with D possibly TRBD2 on 5 matching bases. Trimming took off 7 bases at V and 2 bases at J, with 9 bases between the two ends. CDR1 and CDR2 (germline): LNHDA, SQIVND (reference sequence). This CDR3 has 12 residues. CDR3 amino acids: CASTDGAYEQYF. The DNA of the CDR3 is TGTGCCAGTACCGACGGGGCCTACGAGCAGTACTTC.

The rearrangement links TRBV19 to TRBJ1-5; D gene unclear. The CDR3 extends over 17 amino acids. V was trimmed by 4 bases and J by 11 bases, leaving 27 bases between them. The V gene's germline CDR1 is LNHDA and CDR2 SQIVND (reference sequence). The CDR3 bases are TGTGCCAGTAGTACGGACGACATTATTGGACCTCCCGGGACCCAGCATTTT. Its translation: CASSTDDIIGPPGTQHF.

The genes are TRBV5-5 and TRBJ2-1; 9 nucleotides match TRBD1. Germline CDR1 SGHKS, CDR2 YYEKEE (reference sequence). The CDR3 has 15 amino acids. V shed 4 bases, J shed 5 bases, and the junction held 7 bases outside the gene matches. CDR3 sequence: CASSPDRGIDNEQFF. In DNA, the CDR3 is TGTGCCAGCAGCCCTGACAGGGGGATAGACAATGAGCAGTTCTTC.

CDR3 protein: CAWSGGVNYGYTF. In DNA form, the CDR3 reads TGTGCCTGGTCAGGGGGCGTAAACTATGGCTACACCTTC. The genes are TRBV30 and TRBJ1-2; 8 bases fit TRBD1. Germline V lookup: CDR1 GTSNPN, CDR2 SVGIG (reference sequence). This CDR3 region has 13 residues. With V trimmed by 5 bases and J by 2 bases, 4 bases remained unmatched.

The V gene is TRBV6-1, the J gene TRBJ2-1; possibly TRBD1 for D (5 bases). Germline V gene data show CDR1 as MNHNS and CDR2 as SASEGT. V was clipped by 9 bases and J by 6 bases, with 18 bases between them. CDR3 size: 14 residues. The CDR3 spells CASQTGGQSNEQFF. Here the CDR3 DNA reads TGTGCCAGTCAAACAGGTGGGCAGAGCAATGAGCAGTTCTTC.

V gene TRBV7-2 combines with J gene TRBJ2-7, with a tentative D call TRBD1 (5 bases). From germline, CDR1 is SGHTA and CDR2 FQGNSA. V lost 1 base, J lost 5 bases, and 15 bases lay in between. This CDR3 spans 15 amino acids. CDR3 nucleotide sequence: TGTGCCAGCAGCTTAGAAGTCGACAGAACCCACGAGCAGTACTTC. It translates to CASSLEVDRTHEQYF.

With regard to this clone: The junction departs from germline at one end; a sequencing error may be responsible. The chain couples TRBV7-9 to TRBJ1-1; 8 bases are shared with TRBD1. The CDR3 totals 17 residues. CDR1 and CDR2 (germline): SEHNR, FQNEAQ (reference sequence). CDR3 bases: TGTTCCAGCAGCTCTAATAGGGGGGACAGGCCGAACACTGAAGCTTTCTTT. This gives the protein CSSSSNRGDRPNTEAFF.

V is TRBV14 and J is TRBJ2-7; TRBD2 might be the D (7 bases). V lost 0 bases and J 4 bases, leaving 16 bases between the germline ends. The CDR3 length is 16 residues. The germline CDR1 and CDR2 sequences are SGHDN and FVKESK. The CDR3 protein is CASSQDGRGPVYEQYF. The CDR3 nucleotides are TGTGCCAGCAGCCAAGATGGGCGGGGGCCCGTGTACGAGCAGTACTTC.

A note on this clone: One junction end disagrees with the germline gene, perhaps due to a read error. The chain recombines TRBV7-9 with TRBJ2-7; 10 positions match TRBD1. The length of the CDR3 is 16 residues. From germline, CDR1 is SEHNR and CDR2 FQNEAQ (reference sequence). The CDR3 DNA follows: TGTTCCAGCAGCCCGGGATCCGGGACAGGGGTCTACGAGCAGTACTTC. This translates into CSSSPGSGTGVYEQYF. The full variable domain, completed using reference TRBV7-9 and TRBJ2-7, is DTGVSQNPRHKITKRGQNVTFRCDPISEHNRLYWYRQTLGQGPEFLTYFQNEAQLEKSRLLSDRFSAERPKGSFSTLEIQRTEQGDSAMYLCSSSPGSGTGVYEQYFGPGTRLTVT.

Only one count was recorded for this clone. This chain uses TRBV7-8 with TRBJ2-7; 9 nucleotides match TRBD2. Losses at the gene ends were 7 bases for V and 0 bases for J; bases not matched to a gene: 13. CDR1 and CDR2 from the germline V gene are SGHVS and FQNEAQ. This CDR3 region has 17 residues. CDR3 region: CASTLWVAGALSYEQYF. Here the CDR3 DNA reads TGTGCCAGCACCCTATGGGTAGCGGGAGCGCTCTCCTACGAGCAGTACTTC.

Points on this clone: One end of the junction varies from germline; a read error may be responsible. The V call is TRBV7-9, the J call TRBJ2-4; 10 bases are a match to TRBD2. The CDR3 runs 16 residues. Looked up from germline, CDR1 is SEHNR and CDR2 is FQNEAQ (reference sequence). CDR3 nucleotide sequence: TGTTCCAGCAGCCTAAGGACTAGCGGAGCCAAAAACATTCAGTACTTC. The encoded protein is CSSSLRTSGAKNIQYF.

The rearrangement joins TRBV6-5 to TRBJ2-7, with 10 nucleotides matching TRBD2. The germline V gene has CDR1 MNHEY and CDR2 SVGAGI. The CDR3 length is 15 residues. J was trimmed by 1 base and V by 2 bases; bases with no gene match: 2. In DNA form, the CDR3 reads TGTGCCAGCAGTTACCTGACTAGCGGGTCCTACGAGCAGTACTTC. It translates to CASSYLTSGSYEQYF.

V is TRBV30 and J is TRBJ1-4; TRBD1 matches 10 bases. After removal of 4 bases from V and 8 bases from J, the junction contained 7 bases not matched to a gene. The germline V gene has CDR1 GTSNPN and CDR2 SVGIG (reference sequence). The CDR3 runs 14 residues. The CDR3 sequence: CAWTSGQGPEKLFF. The CDR3, as DNA: TGTGCCTGGACCTCGGGACAGGGGCCGGAAAAACTGTTTTTT.

A few counts support this clone. This chain uses TRBV25-1 with TRBJ2-1; 14 bases map to TRBD2. CDR3 length equals 17 residues. The ends lost 2 bases at V and 7 bases at J; junction bases unmatched: 7. From germline, CDR1 is MGHDK and CDR2 SYGVNS. CDR3 residues: CASSEGTSGGGGNEQFF. The CDR3 bases are TGTGCCAGCAGTGAAGGGACTAGCGGGGGTGGGGGGAATGAGCAGTTCTTC.

The V call is TRBV18, the J call TRBJ1-2, with 9 bases matching TRBD1. Germline V lookup: CDR1 KGHSH, CDR2 LQKENI. CDR3 length equals 14 residues. The ends lost 2 bases at V and 7 bases at J; junction bases unmatched: 5. CDR3 sequence (DNA): TGTGCCAGCTCACCAAACCCGGGACAGGGTGGCTACACCTTC. It translates to CASSPNPGQGGYTF. Supplemented by reference TRBV18 and TRBJ1-2, the full variable domain reads NAGVMQNPRHLVRRRGQEARLRCSPMKGHSHVYWYRQLPEEGLKFMVYLQKENIIDESGMPKERFSAEFPKEGPSILRIQQVVRGDSAAYFCASSPNPGQGGYTFGSGTRLTVV.

The rearrangement links TRBV29-1 to TRBJ1-2, with TRBD1 matching over 7 bases. The CDR3 covers 13 residues. The V segment lost 7 bases and the J segment 4 bases; nucleotides outside the gene matches: 9. Germline V gene data show CDR1 as SQVTM and CDR2 as ANQGSEA. The CDR3 DNA sequence: TGCAGCGCTGGGGACAGTTCCATCTATGGCTACACCTTC. Amino acids: CSAGDSSIYGYTF.

This clone appeared a few times. The rearrangement joins TRBV6-5 to TRBJ2-2; D is ambiguous. Germline-derived CDR1 and CDR2 are MNHEY and SVGAGI. The CDR3 loop spans 13 amino acids. V dropped 6 bases and J dropped 4 bases, with 9 bases sitting between them. The CDR3 loop is CASSQSLTGELFF. CDR3 coding DNA: TGTGCCAGCAGCCAAAGCCTCACCGGGGAGCTGTTTTTT.